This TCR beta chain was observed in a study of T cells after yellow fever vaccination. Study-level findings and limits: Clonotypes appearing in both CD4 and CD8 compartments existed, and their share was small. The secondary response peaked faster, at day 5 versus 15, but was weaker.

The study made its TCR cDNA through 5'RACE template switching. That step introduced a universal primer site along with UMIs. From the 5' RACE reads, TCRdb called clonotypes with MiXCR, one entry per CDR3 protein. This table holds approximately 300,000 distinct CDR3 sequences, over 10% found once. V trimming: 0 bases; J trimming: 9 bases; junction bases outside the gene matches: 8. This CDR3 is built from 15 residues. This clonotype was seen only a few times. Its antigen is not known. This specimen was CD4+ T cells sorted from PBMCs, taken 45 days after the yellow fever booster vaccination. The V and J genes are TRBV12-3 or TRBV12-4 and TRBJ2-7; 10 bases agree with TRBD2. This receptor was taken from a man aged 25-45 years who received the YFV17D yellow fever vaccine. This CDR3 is CASSLAQREGPAQYF. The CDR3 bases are TGTGCCAGCAGTTTAGCCCAGCGGGAGGGCCCAGCGCAGTACTTC.